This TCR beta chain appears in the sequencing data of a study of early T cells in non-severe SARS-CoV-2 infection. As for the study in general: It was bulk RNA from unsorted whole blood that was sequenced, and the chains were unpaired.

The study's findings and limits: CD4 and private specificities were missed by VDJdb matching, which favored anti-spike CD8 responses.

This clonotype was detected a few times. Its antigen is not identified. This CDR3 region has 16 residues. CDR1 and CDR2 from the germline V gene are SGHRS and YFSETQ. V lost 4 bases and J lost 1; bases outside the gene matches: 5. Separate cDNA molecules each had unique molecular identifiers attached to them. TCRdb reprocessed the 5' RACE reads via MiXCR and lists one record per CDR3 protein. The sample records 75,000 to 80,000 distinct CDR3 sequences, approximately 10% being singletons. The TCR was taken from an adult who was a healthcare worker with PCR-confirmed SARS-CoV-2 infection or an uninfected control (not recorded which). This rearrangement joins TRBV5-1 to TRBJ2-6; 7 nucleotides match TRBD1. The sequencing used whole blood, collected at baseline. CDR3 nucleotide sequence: TGCGCCAGCAGCGGAATACAGGGGTCTGGGGCCAACGTCCTGACTTTC. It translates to CASSGIQGSGANVLTF.